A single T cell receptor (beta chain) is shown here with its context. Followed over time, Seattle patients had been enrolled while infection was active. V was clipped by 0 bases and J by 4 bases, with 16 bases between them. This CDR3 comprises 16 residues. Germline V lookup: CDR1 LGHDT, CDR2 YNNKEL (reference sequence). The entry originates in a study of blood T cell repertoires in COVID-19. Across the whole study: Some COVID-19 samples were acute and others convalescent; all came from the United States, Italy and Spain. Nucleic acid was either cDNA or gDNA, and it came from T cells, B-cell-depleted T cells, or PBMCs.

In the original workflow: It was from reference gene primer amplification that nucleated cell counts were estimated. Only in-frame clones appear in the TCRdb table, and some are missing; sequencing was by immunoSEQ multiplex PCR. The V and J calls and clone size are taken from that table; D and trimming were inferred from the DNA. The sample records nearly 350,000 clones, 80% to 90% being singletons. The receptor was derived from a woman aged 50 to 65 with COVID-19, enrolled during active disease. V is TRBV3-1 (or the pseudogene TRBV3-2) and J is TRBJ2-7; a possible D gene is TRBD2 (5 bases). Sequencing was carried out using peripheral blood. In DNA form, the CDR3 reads TGTGCCAGCAGCCAAGATAGGGCGGACTTGCGGTACGAGCAGTACTTC. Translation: CASSQDRADLRYEQYF.